The clone carrying this TCR beta chain showed up many times. Its antigen is undetermined. Unique molecular identifiers tagged the TCRbeta library. TCRdb reprocessed the PCR reads via MiXCR and lists one record per CDR3 protein. The table includes approximately 490,000 distinct CDR3 sequences, roughly a tenth detected once. Germline assignment: CDR1 SQVTM and CDR2 ANQGSEA. This CDR3 has 16 residues. Germline trimming cut 3 bases from V and 5 bases from J; bases unmatched to any gene: 7. The data were obtained in a study of T-cell reconstitution after alpha-beta-depleted transplantation in children. Findings of the study overall: There were reportedly several hundred expanded graft clones from which alpha-beta T cells came about two months after transplant. Recipient T cells and thymic progenitors that survived gave rise to the high TCRbeta diversity observed at day 60 in some patients. A year post-transplant, T-cell counts and diversity derived mostly from newly produced T cells.

The sequencing here drew on PBMCs, taken before TCRalphabeta/CD19-depleted stem cell transplant. This receptor was taken from a child aged 2 to 9 with inherited bone marrow failure, due to receive a stem cell transplant. The chain combines TRBV29-1 with TRBJ2-3, with TRBD2 identical over 14 bases. The CDR3 protein is CSVEGGTSGSGDTQYF. CDR3 coding DNA: TGCAGCGTTGAGGGGGGGACTAGCGGGAGCGGAGATACGCAGTATTTT.